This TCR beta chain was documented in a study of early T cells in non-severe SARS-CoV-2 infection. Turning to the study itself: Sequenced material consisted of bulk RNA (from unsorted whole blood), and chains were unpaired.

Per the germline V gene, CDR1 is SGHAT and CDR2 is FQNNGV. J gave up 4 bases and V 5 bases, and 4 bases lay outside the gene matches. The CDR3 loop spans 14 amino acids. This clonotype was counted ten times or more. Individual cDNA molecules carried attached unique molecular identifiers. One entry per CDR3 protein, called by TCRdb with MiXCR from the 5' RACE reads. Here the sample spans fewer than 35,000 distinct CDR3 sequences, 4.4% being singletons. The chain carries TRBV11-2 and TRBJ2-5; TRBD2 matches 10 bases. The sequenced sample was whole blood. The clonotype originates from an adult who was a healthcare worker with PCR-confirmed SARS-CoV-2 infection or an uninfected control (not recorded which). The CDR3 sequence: CASSPRLAGETQYF. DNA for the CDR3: TGTGCCAGCAGCCCCAGACTAGCGGGAGAGACCCAGTACTTC.